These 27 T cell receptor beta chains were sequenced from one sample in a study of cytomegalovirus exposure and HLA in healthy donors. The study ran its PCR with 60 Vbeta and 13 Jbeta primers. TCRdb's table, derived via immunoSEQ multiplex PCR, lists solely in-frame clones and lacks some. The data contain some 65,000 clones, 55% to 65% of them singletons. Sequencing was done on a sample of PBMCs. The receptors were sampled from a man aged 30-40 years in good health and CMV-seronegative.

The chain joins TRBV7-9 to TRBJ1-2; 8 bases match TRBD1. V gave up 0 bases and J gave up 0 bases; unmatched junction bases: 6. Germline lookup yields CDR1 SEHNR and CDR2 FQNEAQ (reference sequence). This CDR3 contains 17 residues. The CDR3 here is CASSLAAWTGTNYGYTF. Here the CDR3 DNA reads TGTGCCAGCAGCTTAGCGGCTTGGACAGGGACTAACTATGGCTACACCTTC.

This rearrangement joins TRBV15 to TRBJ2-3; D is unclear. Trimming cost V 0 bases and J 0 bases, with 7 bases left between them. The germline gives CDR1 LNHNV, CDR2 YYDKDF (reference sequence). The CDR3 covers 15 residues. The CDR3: CATSRDRISTDTQYF. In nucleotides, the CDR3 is TGTGCCACCAGCAGAGACAGAATTAGCACAGATACGCAGTATTTT.

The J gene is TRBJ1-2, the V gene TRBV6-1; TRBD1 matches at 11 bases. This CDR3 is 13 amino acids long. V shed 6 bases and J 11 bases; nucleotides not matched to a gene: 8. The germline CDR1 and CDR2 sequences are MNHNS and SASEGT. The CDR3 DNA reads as TGTGCCAGCAGCGGACAGGGGGCTTTTGGGTACACCTTC. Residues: CASSGQGAFGYTF.

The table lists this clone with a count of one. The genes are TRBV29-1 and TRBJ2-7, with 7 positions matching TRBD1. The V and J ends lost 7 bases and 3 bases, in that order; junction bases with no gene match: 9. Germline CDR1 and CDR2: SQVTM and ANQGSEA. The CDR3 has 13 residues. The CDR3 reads CSAARTGNYEQYF. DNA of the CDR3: TGCAGCGCCGCCCGGACAGGTAACTACGAGCAGTACTTC.

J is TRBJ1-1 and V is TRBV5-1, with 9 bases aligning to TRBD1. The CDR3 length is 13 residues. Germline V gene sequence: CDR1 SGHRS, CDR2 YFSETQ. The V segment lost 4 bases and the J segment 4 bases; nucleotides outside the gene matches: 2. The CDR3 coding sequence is TGCGCCAGCAGCCGGACAGGGGCCACTGAAGCTTTCTTT. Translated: CASSRTGATEAFF. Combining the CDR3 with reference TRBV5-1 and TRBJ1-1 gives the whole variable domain KAGVTQTPRYLIKTRGQQVTLSCSPISGHRSVSWYQQTPGQGLQFLFEYFSETQRNKGNFPGRFSGRQFSNSRSEMNVSTLELGDSALYLCASSRTGATEAFFGQGTRLTVV.

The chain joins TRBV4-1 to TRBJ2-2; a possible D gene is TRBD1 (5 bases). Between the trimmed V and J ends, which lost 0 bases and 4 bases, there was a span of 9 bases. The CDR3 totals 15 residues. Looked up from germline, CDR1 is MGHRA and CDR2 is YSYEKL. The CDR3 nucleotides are TGCGCCAGCAGCCAAGACAGGGCGGCCACCGGGGAGCTGTTTTTT. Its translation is CASSQDRAATGELFF.

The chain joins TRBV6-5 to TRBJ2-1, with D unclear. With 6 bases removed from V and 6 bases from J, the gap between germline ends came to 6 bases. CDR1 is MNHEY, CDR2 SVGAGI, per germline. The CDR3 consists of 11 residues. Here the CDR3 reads CASRYSNEQFF. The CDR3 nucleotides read TGTGCCAGCAGGTATTCCAATGAGCAGTTCTTC.

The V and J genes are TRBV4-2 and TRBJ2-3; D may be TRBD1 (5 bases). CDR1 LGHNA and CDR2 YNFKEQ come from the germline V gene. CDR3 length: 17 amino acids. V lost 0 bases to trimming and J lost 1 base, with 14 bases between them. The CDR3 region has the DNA TGTGCCAGCAGCCAAGAAGGGGTGGCTTTCGGCACAGATACGCAGTATTTT. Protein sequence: CASSQEGVAFGTDTQYF.

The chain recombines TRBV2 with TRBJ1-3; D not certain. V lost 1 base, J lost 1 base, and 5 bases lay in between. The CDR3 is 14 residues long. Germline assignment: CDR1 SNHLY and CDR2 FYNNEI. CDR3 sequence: CASSEGPSGNTIYF. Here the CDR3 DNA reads TGTGCCAGCAGTGAAGGGCCGTCTGGAAACACCATATATTTT.

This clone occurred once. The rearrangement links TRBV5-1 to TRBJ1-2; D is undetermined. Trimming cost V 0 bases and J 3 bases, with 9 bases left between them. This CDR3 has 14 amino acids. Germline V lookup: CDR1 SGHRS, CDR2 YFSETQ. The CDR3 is CASSLDSGYYGYTF. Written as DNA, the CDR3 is TGCGCCAGCAGCTTGGATTCAGGTTACTATGGCTACACCTTC.

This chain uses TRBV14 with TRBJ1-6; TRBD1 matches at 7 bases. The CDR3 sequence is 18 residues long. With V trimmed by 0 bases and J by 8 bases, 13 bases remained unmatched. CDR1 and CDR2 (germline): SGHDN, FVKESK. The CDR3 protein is CASSQDRQGVVVDSPLHF. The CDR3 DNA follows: TGTGCCAGCAGCCAAGATAGGCAGGGGGTCGTGGTGGATTCACCCCTCCACTTT.

In nucleotides, the CDR3 is TGCGCCAGCAGCTTGGGCCGGTCAGGGGGTCCCGACGAGCAGTACTTC. This gives the protein CASSLGRSGGPDEQYF. This sequence joins TRBV5-1 and TRBJ2-7; 7 positions agree with TRBD1. Germline-derived CDR1 and CDR2 are SGHRS and YFSETQ. There are 16 residues in the CDR3. V dropped 0 bases and J dropped 5; count of bases not matched to a gene: 11.

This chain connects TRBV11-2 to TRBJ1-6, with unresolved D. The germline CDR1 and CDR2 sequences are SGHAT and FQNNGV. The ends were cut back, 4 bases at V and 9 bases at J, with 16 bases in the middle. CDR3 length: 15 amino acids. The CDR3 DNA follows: TGTGCCAGCAGCTCGGGTGGAATCGGCATTTCACCCCTCCACTTT. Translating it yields CASSSGGIGISPLHF. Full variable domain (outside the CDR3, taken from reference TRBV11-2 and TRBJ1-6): EAGVAQSPRYKIIEKRQSVAFWCNPISGHATLYWYQQILGQGPKLLIQFQNNGVVDDSQLPKDRFSAERLKGVDSTLKIQPAKLEDSAVYLCASSSGGIGISPLHFGNGTRLTVT.

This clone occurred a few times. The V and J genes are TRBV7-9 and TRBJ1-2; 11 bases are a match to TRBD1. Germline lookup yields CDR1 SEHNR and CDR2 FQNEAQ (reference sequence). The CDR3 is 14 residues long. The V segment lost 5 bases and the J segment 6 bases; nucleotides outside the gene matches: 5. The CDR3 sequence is CASSPGQGGHGYTF. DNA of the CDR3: TGTGCCAGCAGCCCGGGACAGGGGGGGCATGGCTACACCTTC.

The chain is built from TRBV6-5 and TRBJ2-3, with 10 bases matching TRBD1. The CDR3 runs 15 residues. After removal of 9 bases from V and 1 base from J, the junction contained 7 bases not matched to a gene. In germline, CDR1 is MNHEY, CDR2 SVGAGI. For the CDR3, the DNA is TGTGCCAGTCGGACAGGGGGTCAGGGCACAGATACGCAGTATTTT. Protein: CASRTGGQGTDTQYF.

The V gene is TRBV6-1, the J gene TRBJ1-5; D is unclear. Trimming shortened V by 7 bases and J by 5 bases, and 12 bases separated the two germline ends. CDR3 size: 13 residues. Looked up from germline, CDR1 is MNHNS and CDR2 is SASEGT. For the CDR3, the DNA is TGTGCCAGCACTGCGGTCTATGATCAGCCCCAGCATTTT. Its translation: CASTAVYDQPQHF.

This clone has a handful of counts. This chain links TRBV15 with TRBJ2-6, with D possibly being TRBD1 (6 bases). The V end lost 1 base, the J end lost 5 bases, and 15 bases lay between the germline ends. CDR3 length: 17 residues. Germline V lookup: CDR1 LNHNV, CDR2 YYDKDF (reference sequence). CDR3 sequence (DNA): TGTGCCACCAGCAGAGGCGGACAGCTCTTGAGGGCCAACGTCCTGACTTTC. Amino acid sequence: CATSRGGQLLRANVLTF.

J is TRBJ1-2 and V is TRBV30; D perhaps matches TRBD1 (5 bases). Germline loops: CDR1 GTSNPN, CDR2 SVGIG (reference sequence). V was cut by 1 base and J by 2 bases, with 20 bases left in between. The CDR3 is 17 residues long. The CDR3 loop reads CAWSAGPWRGDNYGYTF. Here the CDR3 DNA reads TGTGCCTGGAGTGCCGGCCCATGGAGGGGTGACAACTATGGCTACACCTTC. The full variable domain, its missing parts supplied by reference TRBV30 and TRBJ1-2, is SQTIHQWPATLVQPVGSPLSLECTVEGTSNPNLYWYRQAAGRGLQLLFYSVGIGQISSEVPQNLSASRPQDRQFILSSKKLLLSDSGFYLCAWSAGPWRGDNYGYTFGSGTRLTVV.

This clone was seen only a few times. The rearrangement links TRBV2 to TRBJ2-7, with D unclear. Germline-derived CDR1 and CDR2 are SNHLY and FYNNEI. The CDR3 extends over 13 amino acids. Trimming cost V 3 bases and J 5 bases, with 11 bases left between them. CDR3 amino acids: CASSDPPQDEQYF. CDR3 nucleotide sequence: TGTGCCAGCAGTGATCCACCCCAGGACGAGCAGTACTTC.

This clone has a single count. The CDR3 bases are TGTGCCAGCAGTTCGGCGGCGGGGTCCGGAAACACCATATATTTT. It translates to CASSSAAGSGNTIYF. The chain couples TRBV2 to TRBJ1-3; D gene ambiguous. This CDR3 is built from 15 residues. The V and J ends lost 5 bases and 4 bases respectively, with 15 bases between them. Germline CDR1 and CDR2: SNHLY and FYNNEI.

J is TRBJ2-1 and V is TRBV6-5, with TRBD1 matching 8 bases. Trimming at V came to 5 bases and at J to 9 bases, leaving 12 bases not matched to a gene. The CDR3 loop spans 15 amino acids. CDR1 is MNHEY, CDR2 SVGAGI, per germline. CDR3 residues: CASSQTGTGLSEQFF. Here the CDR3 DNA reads TGTGCCAGCAGTCAAACCGGGACAGGATTGAGTGAGCAGTTCTTC.

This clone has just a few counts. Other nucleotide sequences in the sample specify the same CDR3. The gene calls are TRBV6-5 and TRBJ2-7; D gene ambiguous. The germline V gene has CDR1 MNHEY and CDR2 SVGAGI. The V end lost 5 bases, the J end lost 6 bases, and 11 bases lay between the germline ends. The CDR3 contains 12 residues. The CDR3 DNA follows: TGTGCCAGCAGTCCCACTTCTCTCGAGCAGTACTTC. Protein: CASSPTSLEQYF.

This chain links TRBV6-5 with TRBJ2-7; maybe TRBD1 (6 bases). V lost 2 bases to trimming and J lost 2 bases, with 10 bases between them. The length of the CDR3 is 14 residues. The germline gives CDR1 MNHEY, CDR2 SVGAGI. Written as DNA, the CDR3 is TGTGCCAGCAGTTACGGTCAGGGGACCTACGAGCAGTACTTC. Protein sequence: CASSYGQGTYEQYF.

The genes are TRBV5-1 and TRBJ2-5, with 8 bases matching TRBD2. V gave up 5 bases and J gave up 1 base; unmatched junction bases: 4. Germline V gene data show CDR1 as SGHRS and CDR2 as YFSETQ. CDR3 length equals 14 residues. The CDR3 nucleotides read TGCGCCAGCAGACCAACTAGCGGCCAAGAGACCCAGTACTTC. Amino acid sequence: CASRPTSGQETQYF.

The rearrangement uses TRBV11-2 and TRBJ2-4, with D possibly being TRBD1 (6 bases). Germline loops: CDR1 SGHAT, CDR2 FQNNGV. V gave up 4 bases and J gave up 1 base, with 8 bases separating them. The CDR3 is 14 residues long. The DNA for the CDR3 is TGTGCCAGCAGCTCCACAGGGGCCAAAAACATTCAGTACTTC. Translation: CASSSTGAKNIQYF.

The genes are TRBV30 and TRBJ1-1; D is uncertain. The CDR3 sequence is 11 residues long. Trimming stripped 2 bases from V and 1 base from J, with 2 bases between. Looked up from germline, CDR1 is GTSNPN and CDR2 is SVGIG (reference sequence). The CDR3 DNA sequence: TGTGCCTGGAGTCGGAACACTGAAGCTTTCTTT. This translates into CAWSRNTEAFF.

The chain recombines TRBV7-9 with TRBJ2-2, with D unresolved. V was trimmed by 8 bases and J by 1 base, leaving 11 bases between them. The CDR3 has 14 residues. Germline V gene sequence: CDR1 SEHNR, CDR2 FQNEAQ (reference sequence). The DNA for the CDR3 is TGTGCCAGCGGGCACAGCCTGAACACCGGGGAGCTGTTTTTT. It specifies CASGHSLNTGELFF.